Listed below are T cell receptor beta chains from one sample, sequenced in a study of blood T cell repertoires in COVID-19. The repertoire was sequenced with immunoSEQ multiplex PCR; TCRdb's copy has only in-frame clones and lacks some. The sample holds some 250,000 clones, around 90% seen once. The sample comprised peripheral blood. These receptors all stem from a man in his sixties who had recovered from COVID-19. Each CDR3 is given with its conserved first and last residue.

TRBJ1-2,TRBV3-1/TRBV3-2,CASSHRTGEGYTF
TRBJ2-1,TRBV10-3,CATRMGQNNEQFF
TRBJ2-7,TRBV7-9,CASSPRQGAREEQYF
TRBJ2-3,TRBV5-8,CASSYSDRGIDTQYF
TRBJ2-2,TRBV5-4,CASPDSYTGELFF
TRBJ2-5,TRBV7-9,CASSLDPGQGRETQYF
TRBJ2-7,TRBV18,CASSPIGTSGGGFYEQYF
TRBJ1-2,TRBV9,CASSVSAGYGYTF
TRBJ1-5,TRBV30,CASRPGGDQPQHF
TRBJ2-1,TRBV9,CASSVDLAGIANEQFF
TRBJ1-2,TRBV6-5,CASGRSGQNYGYTF
TRBJ2-3,TRBV18,CASSPARSPTSGGATDTQYF
TRBJ1-1,TRBV10-3,CAISGREPNTEAFF
TRBJ2-6,TRBV4-2,CASSQVSGQVSGANVLTF
TRBJ1-2,TRBV21-1,CASGFPTGPYQGYTF
TRBJ2-1,TRBV5-1,CASSPRGRPNEQFF
TRBJ2-7,TRBV5-4,CASSSTGTFSYEQYF